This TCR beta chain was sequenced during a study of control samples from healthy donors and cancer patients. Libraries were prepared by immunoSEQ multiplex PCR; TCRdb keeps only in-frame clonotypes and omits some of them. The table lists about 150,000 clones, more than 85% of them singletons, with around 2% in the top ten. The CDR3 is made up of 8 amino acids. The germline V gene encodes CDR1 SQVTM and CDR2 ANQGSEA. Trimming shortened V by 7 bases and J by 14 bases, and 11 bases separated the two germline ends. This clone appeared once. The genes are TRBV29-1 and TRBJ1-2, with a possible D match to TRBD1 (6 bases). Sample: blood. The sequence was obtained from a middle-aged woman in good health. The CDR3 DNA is TGCAGCGCCGGGGGCCCGACCTTC. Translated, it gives CSAGGPTF.